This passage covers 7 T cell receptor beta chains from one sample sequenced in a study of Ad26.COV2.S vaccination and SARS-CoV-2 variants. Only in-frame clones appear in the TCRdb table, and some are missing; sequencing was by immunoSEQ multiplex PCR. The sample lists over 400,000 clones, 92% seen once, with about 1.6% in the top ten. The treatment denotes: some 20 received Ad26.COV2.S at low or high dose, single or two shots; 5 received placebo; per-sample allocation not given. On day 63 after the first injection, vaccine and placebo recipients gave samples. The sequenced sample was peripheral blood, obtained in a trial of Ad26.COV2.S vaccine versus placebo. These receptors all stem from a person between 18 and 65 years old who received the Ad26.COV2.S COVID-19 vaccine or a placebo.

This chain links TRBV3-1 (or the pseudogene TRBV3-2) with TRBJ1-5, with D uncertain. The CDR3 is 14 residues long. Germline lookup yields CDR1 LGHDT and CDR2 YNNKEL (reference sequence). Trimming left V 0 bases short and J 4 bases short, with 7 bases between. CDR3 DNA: TGTGCCAGCAGCCAAGAGGGCGGGAATCAGCCCCAGCATTTT. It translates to CASSQEGGNQPQHF.

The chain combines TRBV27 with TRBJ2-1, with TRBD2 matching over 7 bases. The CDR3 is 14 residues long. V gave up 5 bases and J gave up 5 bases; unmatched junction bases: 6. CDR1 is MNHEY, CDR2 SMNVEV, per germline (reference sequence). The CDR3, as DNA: TGTGCCAGCAGTCGACTAGCAGGCGACAATGAGCAGTTCTTC. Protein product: CASSRLAGDNEQFF.

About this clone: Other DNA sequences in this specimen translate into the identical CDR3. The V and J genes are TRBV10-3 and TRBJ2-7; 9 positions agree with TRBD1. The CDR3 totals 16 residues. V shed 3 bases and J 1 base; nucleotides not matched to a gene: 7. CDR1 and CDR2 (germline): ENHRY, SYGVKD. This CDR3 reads CAISDPGQGRSYEQYF. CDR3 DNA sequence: TGTGCCATCAGTGACCCGGGACAGGGAAGATCCTACGAGCAGTACTTC.

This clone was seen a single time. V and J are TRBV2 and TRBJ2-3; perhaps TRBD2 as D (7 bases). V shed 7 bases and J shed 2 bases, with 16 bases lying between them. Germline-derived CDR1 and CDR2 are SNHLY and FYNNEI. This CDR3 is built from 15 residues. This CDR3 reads CASKVVGGPTDTQYF. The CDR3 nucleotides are TGTGCCAGCAAAGTGGTGGGGGGGCCCACAGATACGCAGTATTTT. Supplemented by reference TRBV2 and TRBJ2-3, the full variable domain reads EPEVTQTPSHQVTQMGQEVILRCVPISNHLYFYWYRQILGQKVEFLVSFYNNEISEKSEIFDDQFSVERPDGSNFTLKIRSTKLEDSAMYFCASKVVGGPTDTQYFGPGTRLTVL.

The CDR3 DNA reads TGTGCCAGCAACCCCGGAGACGGGGTCCGCTACGAGCAGTACTTC. It specifies CASNPGDGVRYEQYF. The rearrangement joins TRBV6-2 or TRBV6-3 to TRBJ2-7; tentative D call: TRBD2 (5 bases). Germline CDR1 reads MNHEY; CDR2 reads SVGEGT. CDR3 size: 15 residues. Trimming stripped 7 bases from V and 3 bases from J, with 19 bases between.

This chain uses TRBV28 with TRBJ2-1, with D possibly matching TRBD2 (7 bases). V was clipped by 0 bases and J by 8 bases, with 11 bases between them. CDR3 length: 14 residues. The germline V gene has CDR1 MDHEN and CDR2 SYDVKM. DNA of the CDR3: TGTGCCAGCAGTTTATGGGGCGGGGGCGATGAGCAGTTCTTC. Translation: CASSLWGGGDEQFF.

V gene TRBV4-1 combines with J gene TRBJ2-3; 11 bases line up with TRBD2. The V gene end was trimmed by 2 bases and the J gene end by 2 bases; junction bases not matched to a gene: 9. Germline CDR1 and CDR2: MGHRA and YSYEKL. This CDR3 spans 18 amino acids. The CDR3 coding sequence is TGCGCCAGCAGCCAAAGGCCGGGACTAGCGGCCTCCACAGATACGCAGTATTTT. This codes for CASSQRPGLAASTDTQYF.